This T cell receptor beta chain comes out of a study of regulatory T cells in long-lasting Graves disease. General observations from the study: Newly diagnosed disease favored TRBV20-1 and TRBJ2-1 over persistent disease.

CDR3 size: 15 residues. Germline trimming cut 3 bases from V and 2 bases from J; bases unmatched to any gene: 4. Germline V gene sequence: CDR1 SQVTM, CDR2 ANQGSEA. Sequencing libraries for TCR beta were prepared with iRepertoire HTBI primers and Arm-PCR of CDR3 regions. TCRdb reprocessed the multiplex PCR reads with MiXCR, giving one entry per CDR3 protein. The sample contains about 470,000 distinct CDR3 sequences, more than 20% of which appear only once. At least ten counts were recorded for this clonotype. No antigen is known for it. Time point described: persistent/refractory GD, antithyroid drugs over 5 years with positive TRAb. The TCR library was made from RNA extracted from PBMCs. American Thyroid Association guidelines defined Graves' disease diagnosis.

The TCR sequence derives from a female donor with Graves disease. The V gene is TRBV29-1, the J gene TRBJ2-7; TRBD2 matches 13 bases. Sample: peripheral blood mononuclear cells (PBMCs), taken when the disease was refractory, from a patient treated with antithyroid drugs. For the CDR3, the DNA is TGCAGCGTTGATCCGGGACTAGCGGGAACCTACGAGCAGTACTTC. It is translated as CSVDPGLAGTYEQYF.